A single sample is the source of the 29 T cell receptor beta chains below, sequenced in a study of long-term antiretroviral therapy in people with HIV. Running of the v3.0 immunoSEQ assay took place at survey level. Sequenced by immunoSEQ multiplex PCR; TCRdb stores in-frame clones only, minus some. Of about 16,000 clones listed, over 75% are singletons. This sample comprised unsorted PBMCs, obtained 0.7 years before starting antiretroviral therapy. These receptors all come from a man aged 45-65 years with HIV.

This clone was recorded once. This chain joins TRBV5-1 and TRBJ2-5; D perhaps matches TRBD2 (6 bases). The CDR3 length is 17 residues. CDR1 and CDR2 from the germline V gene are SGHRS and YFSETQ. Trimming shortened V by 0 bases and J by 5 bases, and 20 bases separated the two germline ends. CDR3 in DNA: TGCGCCAGCAGCTTGGCTCCCCTGGCGGGATTGACGGAGACCCAGTACTTC. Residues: CASSLAPLAGLTETQYF. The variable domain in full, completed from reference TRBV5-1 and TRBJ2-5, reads KAGVTQTPRYLIKTRGQQVTLSCSPISGHRSVSWYQQTPGQGLQFLFEYFSETQRNKGNFPGRFSGRQFSNSRSEMNVSTLELGDSALYLCASSLAPLAGLTETQYFGPGTRLLVL.

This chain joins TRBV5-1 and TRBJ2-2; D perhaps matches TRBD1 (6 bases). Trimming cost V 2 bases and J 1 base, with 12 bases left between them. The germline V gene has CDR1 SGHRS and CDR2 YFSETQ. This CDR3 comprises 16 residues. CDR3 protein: CASSFDPQGNTGELFF. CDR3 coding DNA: TGCGCCAGCAGCTTCGATCCACAGGGGAACACCGGGGAGCTGTTTTTT.

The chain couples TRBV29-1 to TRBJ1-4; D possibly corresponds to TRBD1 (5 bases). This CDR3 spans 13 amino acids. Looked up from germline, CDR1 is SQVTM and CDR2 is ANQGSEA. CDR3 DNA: TGCAGGGACGAGCGGGCCGTTGGGGGAAAACTGTTTTTT. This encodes CRDERAVGGKLFF.

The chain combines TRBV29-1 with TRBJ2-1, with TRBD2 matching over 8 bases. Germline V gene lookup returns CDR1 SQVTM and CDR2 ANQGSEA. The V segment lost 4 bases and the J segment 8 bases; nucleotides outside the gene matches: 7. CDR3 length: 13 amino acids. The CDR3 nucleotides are TGCAGCGTTGGGGGAGCGGGAGTATATGAGCAGTTCTTC. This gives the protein CSVGGAGVYEQFF.

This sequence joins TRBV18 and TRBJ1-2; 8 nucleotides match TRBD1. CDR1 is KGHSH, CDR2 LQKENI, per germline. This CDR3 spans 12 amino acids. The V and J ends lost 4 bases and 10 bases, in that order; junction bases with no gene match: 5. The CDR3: CASSLDRVDYTF. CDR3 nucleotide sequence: TGTGCCAGCTCACTGGACAGGGTGGACTACACCTTC.

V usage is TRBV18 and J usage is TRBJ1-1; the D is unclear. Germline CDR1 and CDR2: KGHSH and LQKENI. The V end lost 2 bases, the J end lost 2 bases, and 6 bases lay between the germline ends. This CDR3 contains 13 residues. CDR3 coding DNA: TGTGCCAGCTCACCAGGGGTTAACACTGAAGCTTTCTTT. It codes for CASSPGVNTEAFF.

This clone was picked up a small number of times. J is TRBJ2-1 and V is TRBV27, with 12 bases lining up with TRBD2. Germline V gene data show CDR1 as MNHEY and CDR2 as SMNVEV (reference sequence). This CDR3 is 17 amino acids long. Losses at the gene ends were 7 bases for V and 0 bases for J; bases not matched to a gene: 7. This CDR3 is CASIRTSGVSSYNEQFF. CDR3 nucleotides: TGTGCCAGCATTCGGACTAGCGGGGTTAGCTCCTACAATGAGCAGTTCTTC.

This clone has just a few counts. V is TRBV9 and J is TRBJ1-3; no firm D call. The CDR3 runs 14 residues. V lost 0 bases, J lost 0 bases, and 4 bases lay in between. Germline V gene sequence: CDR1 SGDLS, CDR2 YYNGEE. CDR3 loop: CASSVAPSGNTIYF. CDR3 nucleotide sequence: TGTGCCAGCAGCGTAGCACCCTCTGGAAACACCATATATTTT.

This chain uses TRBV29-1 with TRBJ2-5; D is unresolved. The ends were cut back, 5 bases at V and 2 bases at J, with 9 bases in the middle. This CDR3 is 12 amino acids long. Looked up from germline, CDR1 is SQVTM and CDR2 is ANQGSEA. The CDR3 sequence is CSVWSQQETQYF. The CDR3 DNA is TGCAGCGTTTGGAGTCAGCAAGAGACCCAGTACTTC.

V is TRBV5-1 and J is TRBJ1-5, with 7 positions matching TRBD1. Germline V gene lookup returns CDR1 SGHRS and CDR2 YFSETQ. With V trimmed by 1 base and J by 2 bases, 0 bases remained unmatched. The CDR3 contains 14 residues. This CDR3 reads CASSLTGGNQPQHF. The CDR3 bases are TGCGCCAGCAGCTTGACAGGGGGCAATCAGCCCCAGCATTTT.

The CDR3 region is CATRTSGGPSGANVLTF. CDR3 nucleotide sequence: TGTGCCACCCGGACTAGCGGGGGACCCTCTGGGGCCAACGTCCTGACTTTC. V and J are TRBV15 and TRBJ2-6; TRBD2 aligns across 13 bases. J gave up 0 bases and V 8 bases, and 4 bases lay outside the gene matches. Per the germline V gene, CDR1 is LNHNV and CDR2 is YYDKDF (reference sequence). The CDR3 runs 17 residues.

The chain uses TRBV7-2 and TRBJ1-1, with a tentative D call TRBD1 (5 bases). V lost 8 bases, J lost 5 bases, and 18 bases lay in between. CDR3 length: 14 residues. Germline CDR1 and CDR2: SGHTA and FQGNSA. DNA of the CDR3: TGTGCCAGCTCAAGGAGAGGGGATGGGACTGAAGCTTTCTTT. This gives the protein CASSRRGDGTEAFF.

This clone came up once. CDR3 bases: TGTGCCAGCAGCTTGTCGATAACAGGGGGACGGTCACCCCTCCACTTT. Encoded protein: CASSLSITGGRSPLHF. This chain links TRBV7-2 with TRBJ1-6; 8 bases line up with TRBD1. CDR3 length: 16 residues. Germline values: CDR1 SGHTA, CDR2 FQGNSA. Trimming at V came to 3 bases and at J to 10 bases, leaving 11 bases not matched to a gene.

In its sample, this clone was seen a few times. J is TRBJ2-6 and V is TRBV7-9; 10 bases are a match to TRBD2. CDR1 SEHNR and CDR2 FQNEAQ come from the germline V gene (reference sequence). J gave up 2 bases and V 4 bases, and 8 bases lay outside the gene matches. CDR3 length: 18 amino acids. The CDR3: CASSSRVSGRTGANVLTF. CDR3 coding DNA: TGTGCCAGCAGCTCAAGGGTTAGCGGGAGGACTGGGGCCAACGTCCTGACTTTC. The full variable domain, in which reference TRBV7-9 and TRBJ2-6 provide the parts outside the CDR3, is DTGVSQNPRHKITKRGQNVTFRCDPISEHNRLYWYRQTLGQGPEFLTYFQNEAQLEKSRLLSDRFSAERPKGSFSTLEIQRTEQGDSAMYLCASSSRVSGRTGANVLTFGAGSRLTVL.

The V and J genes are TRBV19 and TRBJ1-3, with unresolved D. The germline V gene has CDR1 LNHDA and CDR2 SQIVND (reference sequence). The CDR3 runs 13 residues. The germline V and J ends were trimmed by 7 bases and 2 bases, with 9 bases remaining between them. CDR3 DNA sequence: TGTGCCAGTAAATATACGGCTGGAAACACCATATATTTT. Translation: CASKYTAGNTIYF.

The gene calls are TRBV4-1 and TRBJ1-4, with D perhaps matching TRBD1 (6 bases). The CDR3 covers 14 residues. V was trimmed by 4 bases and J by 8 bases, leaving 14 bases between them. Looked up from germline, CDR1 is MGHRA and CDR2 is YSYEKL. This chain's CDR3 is CASSLRDKPEKLFF. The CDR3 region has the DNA TGCGCCAGCAGCCTCCGGGACAAACCCGAAAAACTGTTTTTT.

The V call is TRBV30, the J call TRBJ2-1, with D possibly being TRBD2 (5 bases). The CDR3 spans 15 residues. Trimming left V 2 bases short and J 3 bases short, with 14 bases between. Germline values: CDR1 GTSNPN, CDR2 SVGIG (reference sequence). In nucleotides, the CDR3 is TGTGCCTGGAGTAGATTAGGGAGTAGCTACAATGAGCAGTTCTTC. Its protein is CAWSRLGSSYNEQFF.

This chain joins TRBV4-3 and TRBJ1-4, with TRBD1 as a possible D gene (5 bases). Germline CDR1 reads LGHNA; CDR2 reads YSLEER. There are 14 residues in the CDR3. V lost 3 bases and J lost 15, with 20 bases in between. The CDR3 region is CASSQSSTGTVVFF. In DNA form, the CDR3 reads TGCGCCAGCAGCCAGAGCTCGACCGGGACGGTGGTGTTTTTT.

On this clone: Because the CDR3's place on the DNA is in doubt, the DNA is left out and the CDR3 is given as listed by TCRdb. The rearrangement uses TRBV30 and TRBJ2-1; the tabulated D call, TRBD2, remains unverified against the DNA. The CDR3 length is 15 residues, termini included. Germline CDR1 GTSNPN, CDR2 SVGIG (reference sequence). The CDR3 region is CAWSVAYGASGSSVF.

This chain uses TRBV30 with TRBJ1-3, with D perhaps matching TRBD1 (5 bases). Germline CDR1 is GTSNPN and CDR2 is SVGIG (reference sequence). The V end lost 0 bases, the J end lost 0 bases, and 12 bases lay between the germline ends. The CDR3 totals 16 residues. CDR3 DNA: TGTGCCTGGAGTGTACGGGGACTCATCTCTGGAAACACCATATATTTT. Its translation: CAWSVRGLISGNTIYF.

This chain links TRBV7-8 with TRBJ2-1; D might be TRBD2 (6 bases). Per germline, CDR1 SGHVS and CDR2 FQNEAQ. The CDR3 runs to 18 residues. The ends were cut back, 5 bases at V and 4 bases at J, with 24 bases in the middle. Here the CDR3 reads CASSPGLNILRAYNEQFF. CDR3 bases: TGTGCCAGCAGCCCGGGACTTAATATCCTCAGAGCATACAATGAGCAGTTCTTC.

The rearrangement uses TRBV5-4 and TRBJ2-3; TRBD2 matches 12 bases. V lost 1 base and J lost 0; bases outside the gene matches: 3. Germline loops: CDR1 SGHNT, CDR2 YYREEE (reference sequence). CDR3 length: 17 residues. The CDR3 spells CASSLKTSGGSTDTQYF. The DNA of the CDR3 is TGTGCCAGCAGCTTGAAGACTAGCGGGGGTAGCACAGATACGCAGTATTTT.

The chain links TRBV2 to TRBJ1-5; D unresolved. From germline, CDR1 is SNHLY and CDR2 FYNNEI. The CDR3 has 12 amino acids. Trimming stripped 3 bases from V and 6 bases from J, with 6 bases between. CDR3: CASSEFPQPQHF. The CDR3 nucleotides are TGTGCCAGCAGTGAGTTCCCTCAGCCCCAGCATTTT.

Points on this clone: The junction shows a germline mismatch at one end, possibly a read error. The CDR3 coding sequence is TGTGCCAGCAGCTTAGGGGGTCTTCGGGAGCAGTACTTT. Amino acids: CASSLGGLREQYF. This rearrangement joins TRBV11-2 to TRBJ2-7, with a tentative D call TRBD2 (6 bases). This CDR3 is 13 amino acids long. CDR1 SGHAT and CDR2 FQNNGV come from the germline V gene.

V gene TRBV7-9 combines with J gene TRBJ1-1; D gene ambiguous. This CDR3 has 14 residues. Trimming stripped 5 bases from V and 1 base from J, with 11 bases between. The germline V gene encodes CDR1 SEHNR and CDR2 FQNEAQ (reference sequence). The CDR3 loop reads CASSPHIGNTEAFF. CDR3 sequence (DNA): TGTGCCAGCAGCCCGCATATAGGGAACACTGAAGCTTTCTTT. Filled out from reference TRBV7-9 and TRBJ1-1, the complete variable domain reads DTGVSQNPRHKITKRGQNVTFRCDPISEHNRLYWYRQTLGQGPEFLTYFQNEAQLEKSRLLSDRFSAERPKGSFSTLEIQRTEQGDSAMYLCASSPHIGNTEAFFGQGTRLTVV.

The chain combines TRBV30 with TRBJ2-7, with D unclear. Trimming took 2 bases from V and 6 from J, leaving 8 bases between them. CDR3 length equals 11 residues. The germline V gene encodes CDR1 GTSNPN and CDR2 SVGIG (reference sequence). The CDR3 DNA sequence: TGTGCCTGGAGTTGGCGCCTCGAGCAGTACTTC. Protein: CAWSWRLEQYF.

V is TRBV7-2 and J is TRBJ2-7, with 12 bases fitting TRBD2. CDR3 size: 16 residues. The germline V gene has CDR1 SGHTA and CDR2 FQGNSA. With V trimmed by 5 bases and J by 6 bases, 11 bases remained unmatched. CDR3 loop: CASSPRLAGGLREQYF. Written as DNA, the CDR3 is TGTGCCAGCAGCCCCCGGCTAGCGGGAGGGCTTCGCGAGCAGTACTTC. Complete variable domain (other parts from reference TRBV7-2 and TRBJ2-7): GAGVSQSPSNKVTEKGKDVELRCDPISGHTALYWYRQSLGQGLEFLIYFQGNSAPDKSGLPSDRFSAERTGGSVSTLTIQRTQQEDSAVYLCASSPRLAGGLREQYFGPGTRLTVT.

CDR3 in DNA: TGTGCCAGCAGTTACGGGGGCAATGAGCAGTTCTTC. It encodes CASSYGGNEQFF. The chain uses TRBV6-5 and TRBJ2-1, with D perhaps being TRBD1 or TRBD2 (5 bases each). This CDR3 contains 12 residues. CDR1 and CDR2 from the germline V gene are MNHEY and SVGAGI. Trimming took off 2 bases at V and 6 bases at J, with 5 bases between the two ends.

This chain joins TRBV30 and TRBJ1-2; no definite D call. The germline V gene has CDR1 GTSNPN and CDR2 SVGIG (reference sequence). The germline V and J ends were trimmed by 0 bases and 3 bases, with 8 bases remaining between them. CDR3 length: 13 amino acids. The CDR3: CAWSVGGYYGYTF. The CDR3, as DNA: TGTGCCTGGAGTGTAGGCGGGTACTATGGCTACACCTTC. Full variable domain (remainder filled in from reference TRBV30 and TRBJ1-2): SQTIHQWPATLVQPVGSPLSLECTVEGTSNPNLYWYRQAAGRGLQLLFYSVGIGQISSEVPQNLSASRPQDRQFILSSKKLLLSDSGFYLCAWSVGGYYGYTFGSGTRLTVV.